The 13 T cell receptor beta chains below come from one sample, sequenced in a study of cytomegalovirus exposure and HLA in healthy donors. The PCR contained 60 Vbeta and 13 Jbeta primers. Using immunoSEQ multiplex PCR, the repertoire was profiled, and TCRdb retains in-frame clones only, with some absent. Counted here are around 110,000 clones, around three quarters occurring once; the ten biggest clones make up roughly 4.3%. Sequenced material: PBMCs. These receptors originate from a man aged 30 to 39 in good health and CMV-seropositive.

V gene TRBV30 combines with J gene TRBJ2-7; tentatively, D is TRBD1 (6 bases). CDR1 is GTSNPN and CDR2 is SVGIG in the germline V gene (reference sequence). The ends were cut back, 5 bases at V and 2 bases at J, with 13 bases in the middle. The CDR3 runs to 13 residues. Here the CDR3 DNA reads TGTGCCTGGGAACGGGACACTGCCTACGAGCAGTACTTC. Its translation is CAWERDTAYEQYF.

The V call is TRBV19, the J call TRBJ2-3, with D unclear. The V end lost 3 bases, the J end lost 2 bases, and 9 bases lay between the germline ends. The CDR3 has 14 amino acids. CDR1 and CDR2 (germline): LNHDA, SQIVND (reference sequence). The CDR3 is CASSISLITDTQYF. For the CDR3, the DNA is TGTGCCAGTAGTATCTCCCTAATCACAGATACGCAGTATTTT.

The chain employs TRBV30 and TRBJ1-3, with 8 positions matching TRBD1. The CDR3 is 13 residues long. With V trimmed by 7 bases and J by 2 bases, 4 bases remained unmatched. Germline V lookup: CDR1 GTSNPN, CDR2 SVGIG (reference sequence). The CDR3 loop reads CALDRGPGNTIYF. CDR3 coding DNA: TGTGCCTTAGACAGGGGACCTGGAAACACCATATATTTT. Supplemented by reference TRBV30 and TRBJ1-3, the full variable domain reads SQTIHQWPATLVQPVGSPLSLECTVEGTSNPNLYWYRQAAGRGLQLLFYSVGIGQISSEVPQNLSASRPQDRQFILSSKKLLLSDSGFYLCALDRGPGNTIYFGEGSWLTVV.

This clone came up once. The chain employs TRBV11-1 and TRBJ2-7; the D is unclear. Germline CDR1 is SGHAT and CDR2 is FQDESV (reference sequence). Trimming took 3 bases from V and 4 from J, leaving 13 bases between them. The CDR3 contains 14 residues. The CDR3 DNA is TGTGCCAGCAGCTTGACTGAGGAAGTTTACGAGCAGTACTTC. Translation gives CASSLTEEVYEQYF.

The chain combines TRBV5-6 with TRBJ2-7, with no clear D. Germline assignment: CDR1 SGHDT and CDR2 YYEEEE. This CDR3 has 13 amino acids. V lost 1 base to trimming and J lost 3 bases, with 8 bases between them. CDR3 protein: CASSLWANYEQYF. CDR3 nucleotide sequence: TGTGCCAGCAGCTTGTGGGCGAACTACGAGCAGTACTTC.

The chain employs TRBV19 and TRBJ1-3, with a tentative D call TRBD1 (6 bases). CDR3 length: 15 amino acids. Germline CDR1 LNHDA, CDR2 SQIVND (reference sequence). The ends were cut back, 6 bases at V and 2 bases at J, with 14 bases in the middle. The chain's CDR3 is CASSDTGWPGNTIYF. The DNA for the CDR3 is TGTGCCAGTAGCGATACAGGGTGGCCTGGAAACACCATATATTTT.

This clone has just one count. The J gene is TRBJ2-7, the V gene TRBV10-3, with TRBD2 matching over 8 bases. Germline lookup yields CDR1 ENHRY and CDR2 SYGVKD. J gave up 4 bases and V 3 bases, and 11 bases lay outside the gene matches. The CDR3 spans 16 residues. The chain's CDR3 is CAISDKPASGRYEQYF. The CDR3, as DNA: TGTGCCATCAGTGACAAACCCGCTAGCGGGCGGTACGAGCAGTACTTC.

As concerns this clone: With a much larger clone just one base away, this may be a read error. The V call is TRBV7-4, the J call TRBJ2-1, with D perhaps matching TRBD2 (7 bases). CDR3 length: 16 amino acids. The V end was cut by 2 bases, the J end by 0 bases, with 11 bases between. Germline-derived CDR1 and CDR2 are SGHVT and SQSDAQ. The CDR3: CASSLKGGSSYNEQFF. The DNA of the CDR3 is TGTGCCAGCAGCTTAAAGGGGGGGAGCTCCTACAATGAGCAGTTCTTC.

In its sample, this clone was seen a few times. This chain uses TRBV9 with TRBJ1-1; possible D gene TRBD1, 6 bases. The CDR3 runs to 13 residues. The ends were cut back, 4 bases at V and 4 bases at J, with 11 bases in the middle. Germline-derived CDR1 and CDR2 are SGDLS and YYNGEE. This CDR3 reads CASSIGGGTEAFF. In nucleotides, the CDR3 is TGTGCCAGCAGCATTGGGGGCGGCACTGAAGCTTTCTTT.

V usage is TRBV9 and J usage is TRBJ2-7; 9 nucleotides align to TRBD1. CDR3 length equals 14 residues. Trimming removed 5 bases from V and 3 bases from J; junction bases left unmatched: 6. Germline lookup yields CDR1 SGDLS and CDR2 YYNGEE. The CDR3 loop reads CASSTTGGNYEQYF. The CDR3 DNA follows: TGTGCCAGCAGTACGACAGGGGGGAACTACGAGCAGTACTTC. Variable domain in full (rest from reference TRBV9 and TRBJ2-7): DSGVTQTPKHLITATGQRVTLRCSPRSGDLSVYWYQQSLDQGLQFLIQYYNGEERAKGNILERFSAQQFPDLHSELNLSSLELGDSALYFCASSTTGGNYEQYFGPGTRLTVT.

The J gene is TRBJ2-1, the V gene TRBV27; 7 bases are a match to TRBD2. Losses at the gene ends were 10 bases for V and 7 bases for J; bases not matched to a gene: 7. Germline V gives CDR1 MNHEY, CDR2 SMNVEV (reference sequence). The CDR3 covers 12 residues. CDR3 loop: CATVSGQNEQFF. The DNA for the CDR3 is TGTGCCACGGTTAGCGGGCAAAATGAGCAGTTCTTC.

The sample holds a few counts of this clone. Other DNA sequences in the same sample also yield this CDR3. This chain connects TRBV5-1 to TRBJ2-2; D remains ambiguous. Germline CDR1 reads SGHRS; CDR2 reads YFSETQ. The CDR3 is made up of 15 amino acids. Trimming removed 0 bases from V and 0 bases from J, with 6 bases in between. In DNA, the CDR3 is TGCGCCAGCAGCTTGGCCGCAGCGAACACCGGGGAGCTGTTTTTT. This codes for CASSLAAANTGELFF.

The chain recombines TRBV7-3 with TRBJ2-5; TRBD2 agrees at 10 bases. V shed 5 bases and J 5 bases; nucleotides not matched to a gene: 8. The length of the CDR3 is 15 residues. In germline, CDR1 is SGHTA, CDR2 FQGTGA. CDR3 in DNA: TGTGCCAGCAGCCCTGGGACTAGCGCAATTGAGACCCAGTACTTC. Amino acids: CASSPGTSAIETQYF. Supplemented by reference TRBV7-3 and TRBJ2-5, the full variable domain reads GAGVSQTPSNKVTEKGKYVELRCDPISGHTALYWYRQSLGQGPEFLIYFQGTGAADDSGLPNDRFFAVRPEGSVSTLKIQRTERGDSAVYLCASSPGTSAIETQYFGPGTRLLVL.